This T cell receptor (beta chain) was sequenced for a study of cytomegalovirus exposure and HLA in healthy donors. In its sample, this clone was seen a few times. The PCR ran on 60 Vbeta and 13 Jbeta primers. TCRdb's copy holds only in-frame clones and misses some; the assay was immunoSEQ multiplex PCR. The sample consists of 95,000 to 100,000 clones, approximately 9% of them appearing once. This TCR derives from a man aged 45-65 years in good health and CMV-seropositive. The specimen was PBMCs.

The CDR3 here is CATAKTGANYGYTF. The DNA of the CDR3 is TGTGCCACCGCGAAGACAGGAGCTAACTATGGCTACACCTTC. V gene TRBV2 combines with J gene TRBJ1-2, with D perhaps TRBD1 (6 bases). The CDR3 is 14 residues long. The V gene's germline CDR1 is SNHLY and CDR2 FYNNEI. V was shortened by 10 bases and J by 0 bases, with 15 bases between the two germline ends.